The clone carrying this T cell receptor (beta chain) was detected many times. As it was prepared, the TCRbeta library received unique molecular identifiers. TCRdb re-called the PCR reads with MiXCR, one entry per CDR3 protein. Of under 300,000 distinct CDR3 sequences listed, over 9.5% are singletons. The sample belongs to a study of T-cell reconstitution after alpha-beta-depleted transplantation in children. The CDR3 runs 16 residues. V lost 2 bases, J lost 8 bases, and 21 bases lay in between. Germline V CDR1 and CDR2: SGHRS, YFSETQ. This receptor was identified in a human donor who donated a stem cell graft to a child with SCID. The source was PBMCs from the stem cell graft donor, collected from the stem cell graft. The chain joins TRBV5-1 to TRBJ2-3, with D tentatively TRBD2 (6 bases). The CDR3 DNA reads as TGCGCCAGCAGCTTTATGGATATTAGTAACGGGGGTACGCAGTATTTT. Protein: CASSFMDISNGGTQYF.